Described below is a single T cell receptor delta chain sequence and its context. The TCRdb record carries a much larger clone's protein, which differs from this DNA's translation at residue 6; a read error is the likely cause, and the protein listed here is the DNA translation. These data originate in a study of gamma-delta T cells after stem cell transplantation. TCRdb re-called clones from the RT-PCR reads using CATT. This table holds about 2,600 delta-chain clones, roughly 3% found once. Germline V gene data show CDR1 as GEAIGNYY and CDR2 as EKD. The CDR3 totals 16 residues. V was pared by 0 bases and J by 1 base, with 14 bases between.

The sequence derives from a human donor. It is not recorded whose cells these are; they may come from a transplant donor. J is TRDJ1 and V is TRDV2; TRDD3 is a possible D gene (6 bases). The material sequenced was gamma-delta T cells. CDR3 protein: CACDTALGRATDKLIF. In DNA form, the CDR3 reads TGTGCCTGTGACACCGCACTGGGACGGGCCACCGATAAACTCATCTTT.